These 10 T cell receptor beta chains were sequenced from one sample in a study of blood T cell repertoires in COVID-19. Using immunoSEQ multiplex PCR, the repertoire was profiled, and TCRdb retains in-frame clones only, with some absent. The sample contains 260,000 or so clones, roughly four fifths of which appear only once. Sample: PBMCs or T cells enriched from blood (not recorded which). These receptors originate from a woman in her 40s who had been exposed to COVID-19.

CDR3 amino acids: CASSSTSGGTQAKNIQYF. In DNA, the CDR3 is TGCGCCAGCAGCTCGACTAGCGGGGGAACCCAAGCCAAAAACATTCAGTACTTC. The V call is TRBV5-1, the J call TRBJ2-4; TRBD2 agrees at 12 bases. The CDR3 consists of 18 residues. Trimming cost V 3 bases and J 0 bases; bases outside gene matches: 7. CDR1 is SGHRS and CDR2 is YFSETQ in the germline V gene.

The V and J genes are TRBV18 and TRBJ2-2; tentative D call: TRBD2 (5 bases). The germline CDR1 and CDR2 sequences are KGHSH and LQKENI. The CDR3 extends over 15 amino acids. V was shortened by 3 bases and J by 5 bases, with 13 bases between the two germline ends. The CDR3, as DNA: TGTGCCAGCTCACCCCTAGCTCGGGAAACCGGGGAGCTGTTTTTT. This gives the protein CASSPLARETGELFF.

The rearrangement links TRBV7-8 to TRBJ1-5; D not certain. This CDR3 contains 15 residues. V gave up 2 bases and J gave up 4 bases, with 12 bases separating them. Germline V gene sequence: CDR1 SGHVS, CDR2 FQNEAQ. This CDR3 reads CASSLQMAGNQPQHF. DNA for the CDR3: TGTGCCAGCAGCTTACAGATGGCGGGGAATCAGCCCCAGCATTTT. Combining the CDR3 with reference TRBV7-8 and TRBJ1-5 gives the whole variable domain GAGVSQSPRYKVAKRGQDVALRCDPISGHVSLFWYQQALGQGPEFLTYFQNEAQLDKSGLPSDRFFAERPEGSVSTLKIQRTQQEDSAVYLCASSLQMAGNQPQHFGDGTRLSIL.

J is TRBJ1-6 and V is TRBV10-3, with 8 bases aligning to TRBD1. Unmatched junction bases numbered 3, after V lost 4 bases and J lost 7 bases. Germline CDR1 is ENHRY and CDR2 is SYGVKD. The CDR3 sequence is 14 residues long. CDR3 in amino acids: CAISGDRGNSPLHF. The CDR3 DNA is TGTGCCATCAGTGGAGACAGGGGAAATTCACCCCTCCACTTT.

V is TRBV4-1 and J is TRBJ1-1; 12 bases line up with TRBD1. Trimming took 0 bases from V and 4 from J; bases not matched to a gene: 6. This CDR3 spans 17 amino acids. Germline V gene lookup returns CDR1 MGHRA and CDR2 YSYEKL. The CDR3 sequence: CASSQDPGQGASTEAFF. CDR3 DNA sequence: TGCGCCAGCAGCCAAGACCCGGGACAGGGGGCGAGCACTGAAGCTTTCTTT.

CDR3 sequence: CASSASTDTQYF. CDR3 coding DNA: TGTGCCAGCAGCGCTAGCACAGATACGCAGTATTTT. The chain uses TRBV9 and TRBJ2-3, with no clear D. CDR1 is SGDLS, CDR2 YYNGEE, per germline. The CDR3 sequence is 12 residues long. Trimming cost V 3 bases and J 0 bases, with 2 bases left between them.

The J gene is TRBJ2-3, the V gene TRBV12-3 or TRBV12-4; possibly TRBD2 for D (5 bases). Trimming took off 6 bases at V and 4 bases at J, with 11 bases between the two ends. The CDR3 extends over 13 amino acids. In DNA form, the CDR3 reads TGTGCCAGCAGCAAGGACGGGGCAGATACGCAGTATTTT. Translated, it gives CASSKDGADTQYF.

This chain uses TRBV3-1 (or the pseudogene TRBV3-2) with TRBJ2-5; 11 bases agree with TRBD2. Germline loops: CDR1 LGHDT, CDR2 YNNKEL (reference sequence). There are 15 residues in the CDR3. J gave up 4 bases and V 3 bases, and 4 bases lay outside the gene matches. The CDR3 region has the DNA TGTGCCAGCAGCCAGTCTAGCGGGGGGCGAGAGACCCAGTACTTC. As protein: CASSQSSGGRETQYF.

The chain employs TRBV29-1 and TRBJ1-2; D might be TRBD1 (6 bases). There are 11 residues in the CDR3. Germline V lookup: CDR1 SQVTM, CDR2 ANQGSEA. V lost 5 bases to trimming and J lost 5 bases, with 9 bases between them. In nucleotides, the CDR3 is TGCAGCGTTTTACAGGGATATGGCTACACCTTC. This translates into CSVLQGYGYTF.

The V gene is TRBV2, the J gene TRBJ2-6, with TRBD1 identical over 8 bases. Per the germline V gene, CDR1 is SNHLY and CDR2 is FYNNEI. CDR3 length: 17 residues. V was pared by 10 bases and J by 2 bases, with 13 bases of the junction left unmatched. As DNA, the CDR3 is TGTGCCAACCAACCCGGACAGGGTAGAACTGGGGCCAACGTCCTGACTTTC. Its translation is CANQPGQGRTGANVLTF. Looking up the rest from reference TRBV2 and TRBJ2-6 gives the full variable domain: EPEVTQTPSHQVTQMGQEVILRCVPISNHLYFYWYRQILGQKVEFLVSFYNNEISEKSEIFDDQFSVERPDGSNFTLKIRSTKLEDSAMYFCANQPGQGRTGANVLTFGAGSRLTVL.